The clone carrying this T cell receptor beta chain is judged medium-sized (0.01 to 0.1%). No antigen is known for it. The CDR3 length is 13 residues. Trimming took 5 bases from V and 4 from J, leaving 11 bases between them. Looked up from germline, CDR1 is MNHEY and CDR2 is SMNVEV (reference sequence). These data originate in a study of graft-versus-host responses after intestinal transplantation. About the research overall: Each patient got anti-thymocyte globulin induction, then tacrolimus and steroids for around three years. General study results and limits: Peak circulating GvH clone levels tracked with early post-transplant HvG declines. Patients with graft-donor T cell macrochimerism had high graft-versus-host to host-versus-graft clonal ratios in allografts. GvH clones were found in recipient marrow; some appeared first in ileum or blood.

Sequenced by immunoSEQ multiplex PCR; TCRdb stores in-frame clones only, minus some. The sample lists 65,000 to 85,000 clones, 87% occurring once. The rearrangement links TRBV27 to TRBJ1-1, with a possible D match to TRBD1 (5 bases). The receptor was derived from a human donor who was the organ donor for an intestinal transplant. The sample was unstimulated CD8+ T cells sorted from spleen or lymph node cells, taken before transplant. The CDR3 DNA is TGTGCCAGCAGTATCGGGGGGGGCACTGAAGCTTTCTTT. It is translated as CASSIGGGTEAFF.